A single sample gave rise to the 8 T cell receptor beta chains below, sequenced in a study of shared clonotypes between healthy human individuals. CD45RO-negative, CCR7-selected cells formed the naive CD8 fraction, which excluded terminally differentiated effector memory CD45RA+ cells. The method was immunoSEQ multiplex PCR; TCRdb's version includes in-frame clones alone and lacks a portion of them. There are 500,000 to 700,000 clones in the sample; 85% to 95% occur only once, and over 0.1% lies in the top ten. The sequenced sample consisted of naive CD8+ T cells sorted from blood. Source of these receptors: a woman aged 30 to 39 in good health.

The V call is TRBV19, the J call TRBJ2-1; perhaps TRBD2 as D (6 bases). V gave up 8 bases and J gave up 4 bases, with 12 bases separating them. This CDR3 has 13 residues. CDR1 is LNHDA, CDR2 SQIVND, per germline (reference sequence). CDR3 sequence (DNA): TGTGCCAGTCTAGCGCCTACTTACAATGAGCAGTTCTTC. It specifies CASLAPTYNEQFF.

V gene TRBV11-2 combines with J gene TRBJ1-2; TRBD1 might be the D (5 bases). This CDR3 is 16 amino acids long. CDR1 is SGHAT, CDR2 FQNNGV, per germline. Trimming pared 5 bases from V and 3 bases from J, leaving 19 bases between. Here the CDR3 DNA reads TGTGCCAGCAGCCCCGATTTATCGGGGGTGGACTATGGCTACACCTTC. Protein: CASSPDLSGVDYGYTF.

The rearrangement uses TRBV2 and TRBJ2-7; D gene ambiguous. Between the trimmed V and J ends, which lost 9 bases and 5 bases, there was a span of 11 bases. The CDR3 length is 11 residues. Per the germline V gene, CDR1 is SNHLY and CDR2 is FYNNEI. CDR3 amino acids: CASGVSHEQYF. CDR3 bases: TGTGCCAGTGGCGTTTCCCACGAGCAGTACTTC.

As to this clone: The sample contains more than one DNA sequence encoding this CDR3. J is TRBJ1-1 and V is TRBV9; the D is unclear. Trimming took off 0 bases at V and 0 bases at J, with 6 bases between the two ends. Germline loops: CDR1 SGDLS, CDR2 YYNGEE. This CDR3 is built from 14 residues. Here the CDR3 reads CASSVGSMNTEAFF. DNA for the CDR3: TGTGCCAGCAGCGTAGGGTCGATGAACACTGAAGCTTTCTTT.

The CDR3 protein is CASSQRPEGSHEQFF. The CDR3, as DNA: TGTGCCAGCAGCCAACGCCCGGAGGGAAGCCATGAGCAGTTCTTC. The chain joins TRBV14 to TRBJ2-1; maybe TRBD2 (6 bases). This CDR3 has 15 residues. Germline-derived CDR1 and CDR2 are SGHDN and FVKESK. V was shortened by 2 bases and J by 8 bases, with 16 bases between the two germline ends.

The chain combines TRBV27 with TRBJ2-2, with TRBD1 matching 9 bases. This CDR3 is built from 17 residues. V lost 5 bases and J lost 5; bases outside the gene matches: 12. Germline V gives CDR1 MNHEY, CDR2 SMNVEV (reference sequence). This chain's CDR3 is CASSQLIPGQGTGELFF. The CDR3 nucleotides read TGTGCCAGCAGTCAACTAATACCGGGACAGGGTACCGGGGAGCTGTTTTTT.

This sequence joins TRBV10-3 and TRBJ1-2, with TRBD1 as a possible D gene (5 bases). The CDR3 has 18 residues. V lost 7 bases and J 2 bases, leaving 26 bases between the germline ends. The germline gives CDR1 ENHRY, CDR2 SYGVKD. CDR3 protein: CAINSGDRGEGGNYGYTF. As DNA, the CDR3 is TGTGCCATCAATTCGGGGGATCGTGGAGAGGGTGGGAACTATGGCTACACCTTC.

The V gene is TRBV27, the J gene TRBJ2-1, with 8 nucleotides matching TRBD2. The CDR3 runs to 17 residues. CDR1 MNHEY and CDR2 SMNVEV come from the germline V gene (reference sequence). V trimming: 1 base; J trimming: 8 bases; junction bases outside the gene matches: 13. CDR3 protein: CASSLLVAGGPRDEQFF. The CDR3 DNA sequence: TGTGCCAGCAGTTTATTAGTTGCGGGAGGCCCCCGGGATGAGCAGTTCTTC.